Shown below are 11 T cell receptor beta chains from a single sample sequenced in a study of radiation and T cells in renal cell carcinoma. Time point noted: blood 2 weeks post-SBRT. Specified treatment: 15 Gy SBRT to primary tumor, nephrectomy 4 weeks later. TCRdb's copy holds only in-frame clones and misses some; the assay was immunoSEQ multiplex PCR. The repertoire holds 150,000 or so clones, with about 87% as singletons. The starting material was blood, obtained from a patient whose treatment included radiotherapy and nephrectomy. Receptors were obtained from a woman aged 50 to 65 with renal cell carcinoma.

In this sample, this clone turned up once. This chain uses TRBV2 with TRBJ2-3, with 12 bases matching TRBD2. This CDR3 contains 14 residues. In germline, CDR1 is SNHLY, CDR2 FYNNEI. Trimming at V came to 6 bases and at J to 5 bases, leaving 3 bases not matched to a gene. The CDR3 bases are TGTGCCAGCAGGCTAGCGGGGGGGGAAGATACGCAGTATTTT. Translating gives CASRLAGGEDTQYF.

In regard to this clone: One end of the junction does not line up with germline, which may come from a read error. The chain couples TRBV7-7 to TRBJ2-5; D gene uncertain. This CDR3 region has 13 residues. Germline CDR1 is SSHAT and CDR2 is FNYEAQ (reference sequence). In DNA form, the CDR3 reads TGTGCTAGCAGCTGGGCCCTCGGGGAGACCCAGTACTTC. Its protein product is CASSWALGETQYF.

The chain combines TRBV7-2 with TRBJ1-3; no firm D call. CDR3 size: 14 residues. Germline-derived CDR1 and CDR2 are SGHTA and FQGNSA. V lost 4 bases and J 2 bases, leaving 9 bases between the germline ends. For the CDR3, the DNA is TGTGCCAGCAGCTCCAGGTGGGCTGGAAACACCATATATTTT. Residues: CASSSRWAGNTIYF.

J is TRBJ2-7 and V is TRBV15, with 12 positions matching TRBD2. The V and J ends lost 0 bases and 7 bases, in that order; junction bases with no gene match: 22. Germline CDR1 LNHNV, CDR2 YYDKDF (reference sequence). CDR3 size: 21 residues. The CDR3 nucleotides read TGTGCCACCAGCAGAGATGCGCGTACTAGCGGGGGGCCGTGGAACTCGAGAGAGCAGTACTTC. Its protein product is CATSRDARTSGGPWNSREQYF. Filled out from reference TRBV15 and TRBJ2-7, the complete variable domain reads DAMVIQNPRYQVTQFGKPVTLSCSQTLNHNVMYWYQQKSSQAPKLLFHYYDKDFNNEADTPDNFQSRRPNTSFCFLDIRSPGLGDTAMYLCATSRDARTSGGPWNSREQYFGPGTRLTVT.

The chain links TRBV7-2 to TRBJ2-1; TRBD1 or TRBD2 may be the D gene (5 bases each). Germline assignment: CDR1 SGHTA and CDR2 FQGNSA. V dropped 1 base and J dropped 8 bases, with 9 bases sitting between them. The CDR3 runs 13 residues. The CDR3 is CASSLVREYEQFF. The CDR3 DNA follows: TGTGCCAGCAGCTTAGTCAGGGAGTATGAGCAGTTCTTC. The variable domain in full, with the rest retrieved from reference TRBV7-2 and TRBJ2-1, is GAGVSQSPSNKVTEKGKDVELRCDPISGHTALYWYRQSLGQGLEFLIYFQGNSAPDKSGLPSDRFSAERTGGSVSTLTIQRTQQEDSAVYLCASSLVREYEQFFGPGTRLTVL.

This chain links TRBV19 with TRBJ1-5; TRBD1 aligns across 7 bases. This CDR3 contains 14 residues. V shed 5 bases, J shed 4 bases, and the junction held 5 bases outside the gene matches. The germline V gene encodes CDR1 LNHDA and CDR2 SQIVND (reference sequence). The CDR3 DNA reads as TGTGCCAGTAGTTGGGACAGCTTTAATCAGCCCCAGCATTTT. This codes for CASSWDSFNQPQHF.

This chain uses TRBV7-2 with TRBJ1-2; D unclear. The CDR3 runs 13 residues. Per the germline V gene, CDR1 is SGHTA and CDR2 is FQGNSA. V was cut by 5 bases and J by 4 bases, with 11 bases left in between. The CDR3 nucleotides are TGTGCCAGCAGCCTGGACGGACTCTATGGCTACACCTTC. Its protein is CASSLDGLYGYTF.

This chain uses TRBV5-6 with TRBJ2-3; D call uncertain. CDR3 length equals 14 residues. Trimming took off 1 base at V and 1 base at J, with 7 bases between the two ends. CDR1 SGHDT and CDR2 YYEEEE come from the germline V gene. The CDR3 here is CASSLILGTDTQYF. The CDR3 nucleotides read TGTGCCAGCAGCTTGATCTTGGGCACAGATACGCAGTATTTT.

The rearrangement links TRBV5-1 to TRBJ2-1, with D perhaps being TRBD1 or TRBD2 (5 bases each). The CDR3 has 15 amino acids. Germline CDR1 reads SGHRS; CDR2 reads YFSETQ. V lost 0 bases and J 7 bases, leaving 14 bases between the germline ends. CDR3 sequence reads: CASSLGMGEVNEQFF. CDR3 coding DNA: TGCGCCAGCAGCTTGGGCATGGGGGAAGTAAATGAGCAGTTCTTC.

The V call is TRBV6-1, the J call TRBJ1-5, with unresolved D. Germline V CDR1 and CDR2: MNHNS, SASEGT. CDR3 length equals 14 residues. Trimming pared 0 bases from V and 5 bases from J, leaving 8 bases between. CDR3 in amino acids: CASSEAGDYQPQHF. The CDR3 bases are TGTGCCAGCAGTGAAGCTGGTGACTATCAGCCCCAGCATTTT.

This clone has just one count. The chain couples TRBV4-1 to TRBJ2-3, with D unresolved. This CDR3 has 15 amino acids. CDR1 and CDR2 (germline): MGHRA, YSYEKL. Trimming pared 4 bases from V and 6 bases from J, leaving 17 bases between. The CDR3 loop reads CASSPGLLSSDTQYF. The CDR3 nucleotides are TGCGCCAGCAGCCCGGGCCTTCTTTCCTCGGATACGCAGTATTTT.